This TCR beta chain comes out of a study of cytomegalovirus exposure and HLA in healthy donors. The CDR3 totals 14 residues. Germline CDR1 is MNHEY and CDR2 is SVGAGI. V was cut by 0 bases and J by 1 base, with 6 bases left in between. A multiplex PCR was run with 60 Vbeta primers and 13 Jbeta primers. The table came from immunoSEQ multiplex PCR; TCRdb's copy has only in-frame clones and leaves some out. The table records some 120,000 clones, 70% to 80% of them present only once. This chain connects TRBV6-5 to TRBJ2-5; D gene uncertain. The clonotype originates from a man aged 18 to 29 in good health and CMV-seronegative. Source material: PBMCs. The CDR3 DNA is TGTGCCAGCAGTTACTCGTACACCCAAGAGACCCAGTACTTC. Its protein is CASSYSYTQETQYF.